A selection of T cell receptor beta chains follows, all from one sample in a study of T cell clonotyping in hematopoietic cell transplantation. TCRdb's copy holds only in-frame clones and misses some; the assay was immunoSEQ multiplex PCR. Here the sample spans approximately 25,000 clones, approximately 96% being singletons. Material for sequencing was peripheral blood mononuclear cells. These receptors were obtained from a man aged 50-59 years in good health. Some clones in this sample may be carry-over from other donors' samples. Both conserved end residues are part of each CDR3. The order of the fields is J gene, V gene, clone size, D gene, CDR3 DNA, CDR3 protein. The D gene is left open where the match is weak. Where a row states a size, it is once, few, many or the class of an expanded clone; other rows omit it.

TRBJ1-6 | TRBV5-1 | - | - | TGCGCCAGCAGCTTGGAAGGCAGGGAGGGACTCCACTTT | CASSLEGREGLHF
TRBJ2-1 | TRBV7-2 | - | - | TGTGCCAGCAGCGCGGGCCCTAAGGGATCAAATGAGCAGTTCTTC | CASSAGPKGSNEQFF
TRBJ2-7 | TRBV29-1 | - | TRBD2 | TGCAGCGTCGCCCCCGGGGGGAACGAGCAGTACTTC | CSVAPGGNEQYF
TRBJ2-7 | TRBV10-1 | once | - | TGCGCCAGCAGCGATGGACCGCCGCTTTTCGAGCAGTACTTC | CASSDGPPLFEQYF
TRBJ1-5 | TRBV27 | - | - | TGTGCCAGCAGTGTAACCCTCAATCAGCCCCAGCATTTT | CASSVTLNQPQHF
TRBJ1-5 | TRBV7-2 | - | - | TGTGCCAGCAGCTTAAGTTTAGGGAATAATCAGCCCCAGCATTTT | CASSLSLGNNQPQHF
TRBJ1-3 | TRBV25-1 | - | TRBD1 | TGTGCCAGCAGCACTTTGACAGGGCTCGGCTCTGGAAACACCATATATTTT | CASSTLTGLGSGNTIYF
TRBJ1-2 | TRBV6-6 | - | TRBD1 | TGTGCCAGCAGTTACCGGGACAGGGCTGATGGCTACACCTTC | CASSYRDRADGYTF
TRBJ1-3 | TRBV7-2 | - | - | TGTGCCAGCAGCCACTTTCCAGGGGCGCGGGGAAACACCATATATTTT | CASSHFPGARGNTIYF
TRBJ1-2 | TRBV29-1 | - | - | TGCAGCGTTGTCGAGCCCCCTTGGGGCTACACCTTC | CSVVEPPWGYTF
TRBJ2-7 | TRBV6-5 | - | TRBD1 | TGTGCCAGCAGTCACAGGGACAGCTACGAGCAGTACTTC | CASSHRDSYEQYF
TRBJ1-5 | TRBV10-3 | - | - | TGTGCCATCAGTGAAAAGGGGCCTTATAGCAATCAGCCCCAGCATTTT | CAISEKGPYSNQPQHF
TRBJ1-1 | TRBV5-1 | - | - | TGCGCCAGCAGCTTGGGGGGGAGTGACACTGAAGCTTTCTTT | CASSLGGSDTEAFF
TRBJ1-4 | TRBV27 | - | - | TGTGCCAGCAGATCCCGGGGGACGGTAGAGGAAAAACTGTTTTTT | CASRSRGTVEEKLFF
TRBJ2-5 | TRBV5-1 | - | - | TGCGCCAGCAGCTTGGTCGGGGGAGGAGAGACCCAGTACTTC | CASSLVGGGETQYF
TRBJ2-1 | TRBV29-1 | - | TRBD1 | TGCAGCGCCCTCGGACAGGCTCCCAATGAGCAGTTCTTC | CSALGQAPNEQFF
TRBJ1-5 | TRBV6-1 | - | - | TGTGCCGCAAGTGGTAATAGCAATCAGCCCCAGCATTTT | CAASGNSNQPQHF
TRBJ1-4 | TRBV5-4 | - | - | TGTGCCAGCAGCTTGGTTCCAGGAGATAATGAAAAACTGTTTTTT | CASSLVPGDNEKLFF
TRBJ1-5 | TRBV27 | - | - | TGTGCCAGCTCCTGGGGGGGTTATAGCAATCAGCCCCAGCATTTT | CASSWGGYSNQPQHF
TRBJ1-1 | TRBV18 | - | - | TGTGCCAGCTCACAGCAGGCGAACACTGAAGCTTTCTTT | CASSQQANTEAFF
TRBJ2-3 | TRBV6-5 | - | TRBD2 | TGTGCCAGCAGTTACCGTAGCGGGGGAGTCGCGCAGTATTTT | CASSYRSGGVAQYF
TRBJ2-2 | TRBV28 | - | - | TGTGCCACCCCGGGGTACACCGGGGAGCTGTTTTTT | CATPGYTGELFF
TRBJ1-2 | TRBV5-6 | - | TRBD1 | TGTGCCAGCAGCTTTAAGACAGGGTGGGGCTCTGGCTACACCTTC | CASSFKTGWGSGYTF
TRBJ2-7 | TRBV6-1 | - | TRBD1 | TGTGCCAGCAGTGAACGGACAGGGAGTTACGAGCAGTACTTC | CASSERTGSYEQYF
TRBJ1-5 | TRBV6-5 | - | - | TGTGCCAGCAGTTACTCGATCGGGACGACTTTCGGGCCCCAGCATTTT | CASSYSIGTTFGPQHF
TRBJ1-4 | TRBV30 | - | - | TGTGCCTGGAAATGGATGTCAACTAATGAAAAACTGTTTTTT | CAWKWMSTNEKLFF
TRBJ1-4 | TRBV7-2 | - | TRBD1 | TGTGCCAGCAGCAACTCAGGGGGAGCTGAAAAACTGTTTTTT | CASSNSGGAEKLFF
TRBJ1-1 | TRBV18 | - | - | TGTGCCAGCTCACCAATGGGTACAGGGATGAACACTGAAGCTTTCTTT | CASSPMGTGMNTEAFF
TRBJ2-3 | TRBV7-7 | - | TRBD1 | TGTGCCAGCAGCTCCGGGACAGGTTTTACAGATACGCAGTATTTT | CASSSGTGFTDTQYF
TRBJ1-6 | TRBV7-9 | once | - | TGTGCCAGCAGCTTAGTCCAGAATTCACCCCTCCACTTT | CASSLVQNSPLHF
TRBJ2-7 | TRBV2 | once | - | TGTGCCAGCAACGTCGGGGTCTACGAGCAGTACTTC | CASNVGVYEQYF
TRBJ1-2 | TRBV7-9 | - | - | TGTGCCAGCAGCTTAGACCCTCCGAGGGCCGATGGCTACACCTTC | CASSLDPPRADGYTF
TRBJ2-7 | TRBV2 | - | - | TGTGCCAGCAGTGACCTAGTACGTTACGAGCAGTACTTC | CASSDLVRYEQYF
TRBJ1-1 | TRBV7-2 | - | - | TGTGCCAGCAGCTTAGTAAGTGGGAACACTGAAGCTTTCTTT | CASSLVSGNTEAFF
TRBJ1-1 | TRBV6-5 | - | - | TGTGCCAGCAGACCTGAAACCAGGTTTGGGCAGATGACTTTCTTT | CASRPETRFGQMTFF
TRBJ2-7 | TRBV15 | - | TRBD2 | TGTGCCACCAGCAGAGATAGCGGGCACGAGCAGTACTTC | CATSRDSGHEQYF
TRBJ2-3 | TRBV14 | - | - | TGTGCCAGCAGCCCCGCGGTCACGCAGTATTTT | CASSPAVTQYF
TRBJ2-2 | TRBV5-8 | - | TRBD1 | TGTGCCAGCAGCGCCAGACAGGGGATCGTAACCGGGGAGCTGTTTTTT | CASSARQGIVTGELFF
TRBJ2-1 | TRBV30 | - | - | TGTGCCTGGAGTGTAGGGGGGTACAATGAGCAGTTCTTC | CAWSVGGYNEQFF
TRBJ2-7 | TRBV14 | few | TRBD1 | TGTGCCAGCAGCCAAGGGGTACAGGGGTACTACGAGCAGTACTTC | CASSQGVQGYYEQYF
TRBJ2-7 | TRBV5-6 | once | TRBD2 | TGTGCCAGCAGCGAACCTCCGGGCGGGGGGGCATACGAGCAGTACTTC | CASSEPPGGGAYEQYF
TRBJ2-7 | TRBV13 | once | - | TGTGCCAGCAGCTTTTTTGGGATGGGACACTCCAGGTACGAGCAGTACTTC | CASSFFGMGHSRYEQYF
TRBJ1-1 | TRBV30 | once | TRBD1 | TGTGCCTGGAGTTCCTTGGGGACAGATAACACTGAAGCTTTCTTT | CAWSSLGTDNTEAFF
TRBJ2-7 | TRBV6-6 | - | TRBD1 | TGTGCCAGCAGTTACGACAGGGGAAGCGAGCAGTACTTC | CASSYDRGSEQYF
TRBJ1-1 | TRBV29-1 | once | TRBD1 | TGCAGCGTTGTAGATGTTCCGACAGGGGGCATGAACACTGAAGCTTTCTTT | CSVVDVPTGGMNTEAFF
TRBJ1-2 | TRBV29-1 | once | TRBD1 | TGCAGCGTTGAAACCAGGACAGGGGACAACTATGGCTACACCTTC | CSVETRTGDNYGYTF
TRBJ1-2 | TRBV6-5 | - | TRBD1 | TGTGCCAGCAGGGAGGGGGCTTTTGGCTACACCTTC | CASREGAFGYTF
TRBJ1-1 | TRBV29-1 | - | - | TGCAGCGCCCAGGGGTGGGACACTGAAGCTTTCTTT | CSAQGWDTEAFF
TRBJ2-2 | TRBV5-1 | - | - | TGCGCCAGCAGCTTGGATACTACCGATACCGGGGAGCTGTTTTTT | CASSLDTTDTGELFF
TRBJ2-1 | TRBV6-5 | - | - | TGTGCCAGCAGCAAGTCCTACAATGAGCAGTTCTTC | CASSKSYNEQFF
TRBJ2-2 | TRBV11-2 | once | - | TGTGCCAGCAGCCCCCGGAGGACACTGAACACCGGGGAGCTGTTTTTT | CASSPRRTLNTGELFF
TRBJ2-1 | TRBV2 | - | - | TGTGCCAGCAGTGAAGCGCTTCGGGATGAGCAGTTCTTC | CASSEALRDEQFF
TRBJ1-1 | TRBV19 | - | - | TGTGCCAGTAGGGCGATTGTTAACACTGAAGCTTTCTTT | CASRAIVNTEAFF
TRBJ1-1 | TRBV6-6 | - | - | TGTGCCAGCGGCCCGGCGGACACTGAAGCTTTCTTT | CASGPADTEAFF
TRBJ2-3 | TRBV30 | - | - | TGTGCCTGGGCCCCTGGGGGAGATACGCAGTATTTT | CAWAPGGDTQYF
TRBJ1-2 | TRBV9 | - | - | TGTGCCAGCAGCGGCACAGGGAGTGGCTACACCTTC | CASSGTGSGYTF